The rows below give T cell receptor beta chains drawn from one sample of a study of shared clonotypes between healthy human individuals. Produced via immunoSEQ multiplex PCR; TCRdb's table is partial and in-frame only. Of about 2.3 million clones in the sample, around 93% were seen once. The sample was naive CD4+ T cells from PBMCs. The receptor source for this set is a man between 18 and 29 years old in good health. Some clones in this sample may be carry-over from other donors' samples. Both conserved end residues are part of each CDR3. The D gene is left open where the match is weak. Rows give clone size only sometimes, using once, few, many, or a class for an expanded clone.

D gene: .
clone size: .
V gene: TRBV6-5
J gene: TRBJ2-7
CDR3 protein: CASSYSQGSEQYF
CDR3 DNA: TGTGCCAGCAGTTACTCGCAGGGCTCCGAGCAGTACTTC

D gene: .
clone size: .
V gene: TRBV9
J gene: TRBJ2-2
CDR3 protein: CASSVGTAGELFF
CDR3 DNA: TGTGCCAGCAGCGTAGGGACCGCCGGGGAGCTGTTTTTT

D gene: .
clone size: once
V gene: TRBV5-5
J gene: TRBJ1-3
CDR3 protein: CASGILGNTIYF
CDR3 DNA: TGTGCCAGCGGGATTCTTGGAAACACCATATATTTT

D gene: TRBD1
clone size: .
V gene: TRBV2
J gene: TRBJ2-5
CDR3 protein: CASSPGQEETQYF
CDR3 DNA: TGTGCCAGCAGTCCTGGACAGGAAGAGACCCAGTACTTC

D gene: TRBD1
clone size: .
V gene: TRBV6-1
J gene: TRBJ1-2
CDR3 protein: CASRLFGTGKNGYTF
CDR3 DNA: TGTGCCAGCAGATTATTCGGGACAGGGAAAAATGGCTACACCTTC

D gene: TRBD2
clone size: .
V gene: TRBV7-2
J gene: TRBJ2-1
CDR3 protein: CASSLGAGVTYNEQFF
CDR3 DNA: TGTGCCAGCAGCTTAGGGGCGGGAGTTACCTACAATGAGCAGTTCTTC

D gene: .
clone size: .
V gene: TRBV7-9
J gene: TRBJ2-7
CDR3 protein: CASSLGGGRVRYEQYF
CDR3 DNA: TGTGCCAGCAGCTTAGGAGGGGGGAGGGTTCGATACGAGCAGTACTTC

D gene: TRBD1
clone size: .
V gene: TRBV11-2
J gene: TRBJ2-1
CDR3 protein: CASSPGGWNEQFF
CDR3 DNA: TGTGCCAGCAGCCCAGGGGGCTGGAATGAGCAGTTCTTC

D gene: .
clone size: .
V gene: TRBV19
J gene: TRBJ1-5
CDR3 protein: CASSIVAVSNQPQHF
CDR3 DNA: TGTGCCAGTAGTATAGTGGCAGTTAGCAATCAGCCCCAGCATTTT

D gene: .
clone size: .
V gene: TRBV5-1
J gene: TRBJ2-1
CDR3 protein: CASSVGGDHEQFF
CDR3 DNA: TGCGCCAGCAGCGTGGGTGGGGACCATGAGCAGTTCTTC

D gene: TRBD2
clone size: .
V gene: TRBV7-9
J gene: TRBJ2-5
CDR3 protein: CASSFSGRAGETQYF
CDR3 DNA: TGTGCCAGCAGCTTTAGCGGGAGGGCCGGGGAGACCCAGTACTTC

D gene: TRBD1
clone size: once
V gene: TRBV11-1
J gene: TRBJ2-3
CDR3 protein: CASSLEGQGAWADTQYF
CDR3 DNA: TGTGCCAGCAGCTTAGAGGGACAGGGGGCATGGGCAGATACGCAGTATTTT

D gene: .
clone size: .
V gene: TRBV7-9
J gene: TRBJ2-3
CDR3 protein: CASSLWINTDTQYF
CDR3 DNA: TGTGCCAGCAGCCTCTGGATCAACACAGATACGCAGTATTTT

D gene: .
clone size: few
V gene: TRBV27
J gene: TRBJ2-2
CDR3 protein: CASSLRPGMVTGELFF
CDR3 DNA: TGTGCCAGCAGTTTACGGCCGGGAATGGTCACCGGGGAGCTGTTTTTT

D gene: .
clone size: .
V gene: TRBV12-5
J gene: TRBJ2-2
CDR3 protein: CASGVGGTGELFF
CDR3 DNA: TGTGCTAGTGGAGTTGGCGGGACCGGGGAGCTGTTTTTT

D gene: .
clone size: .
V gene: TRBV28
J gene: TRBJ1-2
CDR3 protein: CASRVNYGYTF
CDR3 DNA: TGTGCCAGCAGAGTAAACTATGGCTACACCTTC

D gene: .
clone size: .
V gene: TRBV19
J gene: TRBJ1-5
CDR3 protein: CASSNVEVSNQPQHF
CDR3 DNA: TGTGCCAGTAGTAATGTTGAGGTCTCTAATCAGCCCCAGCATTTT

D gene: TRBD2
clone size: once
V gene: TRBV10-3
J gene: TRBJ2-1
CDR3 protein: CAISESRAGGLNEQFF
CDR3 DNA: TGTGCCATCAGTGAGTCGAGGGCGGGAGGACTGAATGAGCAGTTCTTC

D gene: .
clone size: .
V gene: TRBV6-1
J gene: TRBJ1-1
CDR3 protein: CASSAGQTEAFF
CDR3 DNA: TGTGCCAGCAGTGCGGGTCAGACTGAAGCTTTCTTT

D gene: .
clone size: once
V gene: TRBV28
J gene: TRBJ2-1
CDR3 protein: CASIPPGVGRNEQFF
CDR3 DNA: TGTGCCAGCATACCCCCGGGAGTGGGACGCAATGAGCAGTTCTTC

D gene: .
clone size: .
V gene: TRBV5-1
J gene: TRBJ1-2
CDR3 protein: CASSPDSTYGYTF
CDR3 DNA: TGCGCCAGCAGCCCGGACAGTACCTATGGCTACACCTTC

D gene: TRBD2
clone size: .
V gene: TRBV29-1
J gene: TRBJ2-1
CDR3 protein: CSSPGTSGRTYNEQFF
CDR3 DNA: TGCAGCTCACCCGGGACTAGCGGGAGGACATACAATGAGCAGTTCTTC